The 16 T cell receptor beta chains presented below share a single source sample, sequenced in a study of vaccination and CD4 T cells after COVID-19 (dated by TCRdb to 2021 to 2024). No antigens are known for them. Libraries came from PCR. The instrument given in TCRdb is Illumina iSeq 100. DNA from cultured CD4+ T cells was subjected to TCR sequencing with the Oncomine TCR Beta short-read assay at the Johns Hopkins FTIC core. TCRdb trimmed public reads at Q25 via fastp, called clones via MiXCR and kept in-frame beta chains. Rows are combined by CDR3 protein, so each entry shows the most common genes and DNA. The sample table contains nearly 15,000 distinct CDR3 sequences; only one count was recorded for around 24% of them. Approximately 20% of the sample is held by the ten biggest clonotypes. The treatment or condition label of this sample denotes: approximately 11-day PBMC culture with coronavirus spike peptide pools or control peptides (ViraFEST assay).

Input material: cultured CD4+ T cells from blood. These TCRs come from a human donor with COVID-19.

This rearrangement joins TRBV28 to TRBJ2-7; no clear D gene. Germline loops: CDR1 MDHEN, CDR2 SYDVKM. Trimming removed 2 bases at V and 2 bases at J, with 7 bases between. CDR3 length equals 13 residues. Here the CDR3 DNA reads TGTGCCAGCAGTTTACTTGTCCCCTACGAGCAGTACTTC. Translation gives CASSLLVPYEQYF.

This chain uses TRBV2 with TRBJ2-5; D call uncertain. The CDR3 runs to 13 residues. Looked up from germline, CDR1 is SNHLY and CDR2 is FYNNEI. V was shortened by 8 bases and J by 3 bases, with 13 bases between the two germline ends. CDR3 nucleotide sequence: TGTGCCAGCGGTCAGACTGTAAAAGAGACCCAGTACTTC. Translated: CASGQTVKETQYF.

In this sample, this clonotype turned up a few times. The rearrangement links TRBV5-1 to TRBJ1-2; D is perhaps TRBD1 (6 bases). There are 16 residues in the CDR3. Trimming stripped 5 bases from V and 7 bases from J, with 24 bases between. CDR1 SGHRS and CDR2 YFSETQ come from the germline V gene. For the CDR3, the DNA is TGCGCCAGCAGTCTCCTACCCGGGGGGGGCTCGAGTGGCTACACCTTC. The encoded protein is CASSLLPGGGSSGYTF.

The chain is built from TRBV5-1 and TRBJ2-5; possible D gene TRBD2, 7 bases. The CDR3 has 16 amino acids. Between the trimmed V and J ends, which lost 4 bases and 2 bases, there was a span of 18 bases. Germline V gene lookup returns CDR1 SGHRS and CDR2 YFSETQ. CDR3 region: CASSPGGRGRQETQYF. The CDR3 DNA is TGCGCCAGCAGCCCTGGGGGGCGGGGGCGTCAAGAGACCCAGTACTTC.

This rearrangement joins TRBV29-1 to TRBJ2-7, with D hard to call. V lost 4 bases to trimming and J lost 2 bases, with 9 bases between them. The CDR3 length is 12 residues. Germline V lookup: CDR1 SQVTM, CDR2 ANQGSEA. DNA for the CDR3: TGCAGCGTTGTATGGGCTACCTACGAGCAGTACTTC. The encoded protein is CSVVWATYEQYF.

This clonotype was found a few times. The chain joins TRBV7-8 to TRBJ1-6; no definite D call. V lost 2 bases to trimming and J lost 3 bases, with 17 bases between them. From germline, CDR1 is SGHVS and CDR2 FQNEAQ. The CDR3 extends over 18 amino acids. The CDR3 DNA reads as TGTGCCAGCAGCTTAAACAGAAAGCCGAACATCTATAATTCACCCCTCCACTTT. Its translation: CASSLNRKPNIYNSPLHF.

The chain couples TRBV2 to TRBJ2-3; no definite D call. The CDR3 contains 15 residues. Germline-derived CDR1 and CDR2 are SNHLY and FYNNEI. Trimming pared 7 bases from V and 7 bases from J, leaving 21 bases between. Here the CDR3 reads CASTPRSVGLHTQYF. The CDR3 DNA reads as TGTGCCAGCACCCCCCGTTCTGTGGGCCTCCATACGCAGTATTTT.

The V gene is TRBV24-1, the J gene TRBJ2-7, with 9 nucleotides matching TRBD1. The CDR3 contains 15 residues. CDR1 is KGHDR and CDR2 is SFDVKD in the germline V gene. The ends lost 4 bases at V and 3 bases at J; junction bases unmatched: 6. The CDR3 sequence: CATSETGQGDYEQYF. As DNA, the CDR3 is TGTGCCACCAGTGAAACGGGACAGGGCGACTACGAGCAGTACTTC.

The genes are TRBV4-1 and TRBJ2-7, with 7 nucleotides matching TRBD2. CDR3 length: 15 residues. J was trimmed by 4 bases and V by 2 bases; bases with no gene match: 8. CDR1 and CDR2 (germline): MGHRA, YSYEKL. The CDR3 nucleotides are TGCGCCAGCAGCCAACAAGCGGGGAGGGAATACGAGCAGTACTTC. As protein: CASSQQAGREYEQYF.

The J gene is TRBJ1-1, the V gene TRBV11-2; 7 nucleotides match TRBD1. The CDR3 contains 15 residues. Germline-derived CDR1 and CDR2 are SGHAT and FQNNGV. After removal of 3 bases from V and 2 bases from J, the junction contained 6 bases not matched to a gene. The CDR3 loop reads CASSFNRGSNTEAFF. CDR3 sequence (DNA): TGTGCCAGCAGCTTCAACAGGGGCAGTAACACTGAAGCTTTCTTT.

This clonotype was seen a handful of times. The genes are TRBV20-1 and TRBJ1-1; tentatively, D is TRBD1 (5 bases). The CDR3 loop spans 13 amino acids. V dropped 5 bases and J dropped 6 bases, with 16 bases sitting between them. Germline CDR1 is DFQATT and CDR2 is SNEGSKA (reference sequence). CDR3 in amino acids: CSAPPEGLAEAFF. Written as DNA, the CDR3 is TGCAGTGCTCCCCCCGAGGGGTTGGCTGAAGCTTTCTTT.

The CDR3 DNA sequence: TGTGCCATCAGTGAGACAGTGAACACCGGGGAGCTGTTTTTT. Amino acid sequence: CAISETVNTGELFF. The rearrangement joins TRBV10-3 to TRBJ2-2, with D unclear. The V end was cut by 2 bases, the J end by 1 base, with 5 bases between. This CDR3 contains 14 residues. Germline values: CDR1 ENHRY, CDR2 SYGVKD.

This clonotype appeared a few times. The chain links TRBV20-1 to TRBJ1-5; 7 nucleotides match TRBD1. Germline V gene sequence: CDR1 DFQATT, CDR2 SNEGSKA (reference sequence). V was clipped by 5 bases and J by 7 bases; unmatched bases: 20. This CDR3 comprises 17 residues. Here the CDR3 reads CSAPTSRGGSRSQPQHF. In DNA form, the CDR3 reads TGCAGTGCTCCCACGAGCAGGGGGGGCAGCAGAAGCCAGCCCCAGCATTTT.

The genes are TRBV28 and TRBJ2-7; TRBD1 matches at 9 bases. There are 14 residues in the CDR3. Germline values: CDR1 MDHEN, CDR2 SYDVKM. Trimming took 6 bases from V and 2 from J; bases not matched to a gene: 5. CDR3 DNA: TGTGCCAGCAGCTTCGGGGACAGGGCCTACGAGCAGTACTTC. This codes for CASSFGDRAYEQYF.

This clonotype has more than one count but fewer than ten. The chain carries TRBV5-1 and TRBJ2-5; TRBD2 agrees at 11 bases. Looked up from germline, CDR1 is SGHRS and CDR2 is YFSETQ. CDR3 size: 18 residues. Trimming took 0 bases from V and 1 from J; bases not matched to a gene: 8. CDR3 sequence: CASSLVVAGGRPQETQYF. The CDR3 nucleotides read TGCGCCAGCAGCTTGGTTGTAGCGGGGGGGCGGCCCCAAGAGACCCAGTACTTC.

This chain uses TRBV7-2 with TRBJ2-7, with D tentatively TRBD2 (7 bases). Germline lookup yields CDR1 SGHTA and CDR2 FQGNSA. With 2 bases removed from V and 0 bases from J, the gap between germline ends came to 11 bases. The CDR3 has 15 amino acids. In DNA form, the CDR3 reads TGTGCCAGCAGCTTATTGCGGGGGCTCTCCTACGAGCAGTACTTC. Its translation: CASSLLRGLSYEQYF.